This T cell receptor (beta chain) was recorded in a study of blood T cell repertoires in COVID-19. Study-wide context: Acute-phase and convalescent COVID-19 samples originated in the United States, Italy and Spain. T cells, B-cell-depleted T cells, or PBMCs provided the cDNA or gDNA that served as material.

In the source study's methods: Amplification of reference gene primers was used by the study to estimate nucleated cell counts. TCRdb's copy holds only in-frame clones and misses some; the assay was immunoSEQ multiplex PCR. That table is the source of V, J and clone size, and D and trimming were worked out from the DNA. The table shows some 240,000 clones, with about nine tenths occurring only once. CDR1 is MNHEY, CDR2 SVGAGI, per germline. CDR3 size: 12 residues. Trimming shortened V by 4 bases and J by 9 bases, and 10 bases separated the two germline ends. The sample was peripheral blood. The TCR was taken from a man aged 55 to 69 who had recovered from COVID-19. The V call is TRBV6-5, the J call TRBJ2-1; a weak D match, TRBD2 (6 bases). CDR3 DNA: TGTGCCAGCAGTTTACGGGGACTTGAGCAGTTCTTC. It is translated as CASSLRGLEQFF.